The source of this T cell receptor (beta chain) is a study of circulating CD8 cells and anti-PD-1 response in melanoma. Study as a whole: Anti-PD-1 was first-line therapy for about 50% of the 13 patients.

Study results and limitations: Most experiments lacked replicates. At M1, fewer than 8% of TRB clonotypes appeared in multiple subsets. TIGIT repertoires were least diverse, DNEG repertoires most diverse.

The QIAseq Immune Repertoire TCR panel built the libraries from roughly 15 ng of total RNA. TCRdb re-analysed the reads in MiXCR, keeping a single row per CDR3 protein. This table has fewer than 600 distinct CDR3 sequences, over 7.5% appearing once. Germline lookup yields CDR1 KGHDR and CDR2 SFDVKD. The CDR3 runs to 15 residues. V shed 4 bases and J shed 6 bases, with 17 bases lying between them. Live CD3+CD8+TCRalphabeta+ cells were sorted into four subsets by PD-1 and/or TIGIT. As to this clonotype: Its antigen is not known.

The clonotype originates from a human donor with melanoma. This chain uses TRBV24-1 with TRBJ1-2; no clear D gene. This material consisted of CD8+ T cells from PBMCs, taken at baseline or after one month of anti-PD-1 therapy (not recorded which). Written as DNA, the CDR3 is TGTGCCACCAGTGACCAAGACAACAAAGGTCATGGCTACACCTTC. Translated, it gives CATSDQDNKGHGYTF.